The clone carrying this TCR beta chain was detected once. Categorization into cohorts depended on clinical history that participants reported. These data originate in a study of blood T cell repertoires in COVID-19. Only in-frame clones appear in the TCRdb table, and some are missing; sequencing was by immunoSEQ multiplex PCR. The table shows about 210,000 clones, with around 90% occurring only once. The CDR3 totals 19 residues. The sequencing sample was made of PBMCs or T cells enriched from blood (not recorded which). This clonotype originated in a man between 18 and 35 years old with acute COVID-19. The V gene is TRBV21-1, the J gene TRBJ2-5; no DNA check was done on the table's D call, TRBD2. TRBV21-1 is a documented pseudogene. CDR3 protein: CASSKPTAFDSGSGETQYF. The CDR3 DNA follows: TGTGCCAGCAGCAAACCCACGGCGTTCGATAGCGGGAGCGGTGAGACCCAGTACTTC.